The 8 T cell receptor beta chains in this list originate from one sample, sequenced in a study of T-cell memory formation after mild COVID-19. Via MiXCR, TCRdb re-called the 5' RACE reads, giving one row per CDR3 protein. Of 450,000 or so distinct CDR3 sequences in the sample, 20% are singletons; the top ten hold roughly 8.4%. Material: PBMCs or a T cell subset sorted from them (not recorded which). All receptors derive from an adult woman who had mild COVID-19 (a few samples of this study predate the infection). Cell type and time point are not known.

This clonotype was found a few times. The rearrangement joins TRBV7-9 to TRBJ2-1; D possibly corresponds to TRBD2 (5 bases). The CDR3 is made up of 14 amino acids. Between the trimmed V and J ends, which lost 5 bases and 4 bases, there was a span of 12 bases. Germline CDR1 SEHNR, CDR2 FQNEAQ (reference sequence). CDR3 protein: CASSPPAVYNEQFF. DNA for the CDR3: TGTGCCAGCAGCCCCCCAGCGGTTTACAATGAGCAGTTCTTC.

This clonotype was seen a handful of times. CDR3 sequence reads: CASSLDRRHSYNEQFF. The CDR3 DNA sequence: TGTGCCAGCAGTTTAGATCGCCGGCACTCCTACAATGAGCAGTTCTTC. V and J are TRBV27 and TRBJ2-1; the D is unclear. V was cut by 2 bases and J by 0 bases, with 11 bases left in between. CDR1 and CDR2 from the germline V gene are MNHEY and SMNVEV (reference sequence). The CDR3 spans 16 residues.

The chain is built from TRBV15 and TRBJ2-1; the D gene is possibly TRBD2 (5 bases). The CDR3 consists of 14 residues. V dropped 6 bases and J dropped 8 bases, with 17 bases sitting between them. Per germline, CDR1 LNHNV and CDR2 YYDKDF (reference sequence). The CDR3, as DNA: TGTGCCACCAGAAGGAACACCGGGGTCGATGAGCAGTTCTTC. The encoded protein is CATRRNTGVDEQFF.

The chain couples TRBV5-1 to TRBJ2-7; D gene ambiguous. Trimming pared 0 bases from V and 6 bases from J, leaving 13 bases between. CDR1 is SGHRS and CDR2 is YFSETQ in the germline V gene. The CDR3 is 14 amino acids. CDR3: CASSLASPPSEQYF. The CDR3 DNA is TGCGCCAGCAGCTTGGCGTCCCCGCCATCCGAGCAGTACTTC. Full variable domain (outside the CDR3, taken from reference TRBV5-1 and TRBJ2-7): KAGVTQTPRYLIKTRGQQVTLSCSPISGHRSVSWYQQTPGQGLQFLFEYFSETQRNKGNFPGRFSGRQFSNSRSEMNVSTLELGDSALYLCASSLASPPSEQYFGPGTRLTVT.

The chain couples TRBV7-9 to TRBJ2-2, with D unresolved. V dropped 4 bases and J dropped 2 bases, with 11 bases sitting between them. The CDR3 contains 15 residues. Germline lookup yields CDR1 SEHNR and CDR2 FQNEAQ (reference sequence). In nucleotides, the CDR3 is TGTGCCAGCAGCTCAAGGACCGATAACACCGGGGAGCTGTTTTTT. It translates to CASSSRTDNTGELFF.

The chain is built from TRBV10-3 and TRBJ2-3; D call uncertain. Germline CDR1 is ENHRY and CDR2 is SYGVKD. The CDR3 covers 12 residues. Trimming left V 2 bases short and J 5 bases short, with 5 bases between. DNA of the CDR3: TGTGCCATCAGTGAGGGTGGAGATACGCAGTATTTT. This translates into CAISEGGDTQYF.

The chain combines TRBV30 with TRBJ1-1; D may be TRBD1 (5 bases). V lost 4 bases, J lost 3 bases, and 24 bases lay in between. The length of the CDR3 is 17 residues. In germline, CDR1 is GTSNPN, CDR2 SVGIG (reference sequence). CDR3 in amino acids: CAWIRSRAGWDDTEAFF. The CDR3 DNA reads as TGTGCCTGGATCCGTTCCAGGGCAGGGTGGGATGACACTGAAGCTTTCTTT.

The rearrangement joins TRBV7-2 to TRBJ1-1, with unresolved D. The V gene lost 4 bases and the J gene lost 0 bases, with 9 bases spanning the gap. The germline V gene has CDR1 SGHTA and CDR2 FQGNSA. This CDR3 has 14 amino acids. The CDR3 sequence is CASSSLVVNTEAFF. As DNA, the CDR3 is TGTGCCAGCAGCTCCTTAGTAGTGAACACTGAAGCTTTCTTT.